A selection of T cell receptor beta chains follows, all from one sample in a study of technical replicates of blood from several donors. Generated by immunoSEQ multiplex PCR, the TCRdb table keeps only in-frame clones and is missing some. This table has about 58,000 clones, roughly 91% appearing once. Specimen: PBMCs. These receptors originate from a human donor in good health. Some clones in this sample may be carry-over from other donors' samples. Both conserved end residues are part of each CDR3. D genes are given only for firm matches. Clone size is stated in some rows and not others, as once, few, many or a class when expanded.

clone_size: .; v_call: TRBV11-3; d_call: TRBD2; j_call: TRBJ2-7; cdr3_aa: CASSFGGSSNEQYF; cdr3_nt: TGTGCCAGCAGCTTTGGCGGGAGTTCCAACGAGCAGTACTTC
clone_size: .; v_call: TRBV9; d_call: .; j_call: TRBJ2-2; cdr3_aa: CASGGTQNTGELFF; cdr3_nt: TGTGCCAGCGGCGGGACACAGAACACCGGGGAGCTGTTTTTT
clone_size: .; v_call: TRBV9; d_call: TRBD1; j_call: TRBJ2-7; cdr3_aa: CASSSPGTGSYEQYF; cdr3_nt: TGTGCCAGCAGCTCCCCCGGGACAGGGTCCTACGAGCAGTACTTC
clone_size: .; v_call: TRBV4-2; d_call: .; j_call: TRBJ1-1; cdr3_aa: CASSHRRDTEAFF; cdr3_nt: TGTGCCAGCAGCCATCGCCGGGACACTGAAGCTTTCTTT
clone_size: .; v_call: TRBV5-6; d_call: .; j_call: TRBJ2-4; cdr3_aa: CASSLVGRNIQYF; cdr3_nt: TGTGCCAGCAGCTTGGTAGGGAGAAACATTCAGTACTTC
clone_size: .; v_call: TRBV5-6; d_call: .; j_call: TRBJ2-7; cdr3_aa: CASSKPGLTAYEQYF; cdr3_nt: TGTGCCAGCAGCAAGCCGGGACTGACGGCCTACGAGCAGTACTTC
clone_size: few; v_call: TRBV6-1; d_call: TRBD1; j_call: TRBJ1-6; cdr3_aa: CASRDRDRATPLHF; cdr3_nt: TGTGCCAGCAGGGACCGGGACAGGGCGACACCCCTCCACTTT
clone_size: .; v_call: TRBV7-8; d_call: .; j_call: TRBJ2-7; cdr3_aa: CASSLGLGRTSYEQYF; cdr3_nt: TGTGCCAGCAGCTTAGGGCTCGGGAGAACCTCCTACGAGCAGTACTTC
clone_size: .; v_call: TRBV29-1; d_call: TRBD1; j_call: TRBJ2-7; cdr3_aa: CSVVGQGLSYEQYF; cdr3_nt: TGCAGCGTTGTCGGACAGGGCCTCTCCTACGAGCAGTACTTC
clone_size: .; v_call: TRBV10-1; d_call: TRBD1; j_call: TRBJ1-5; cdr3_aa: CASKLGTGELYSNQPQHF; cdr3_nt: TGCGCCAGCAAACTCGGGACAGGGGAACTTTATAGCAATCAGCCCCAGCATTTT
clone_size: .; v_call: TRBV11-2; d_call: TRBD2; j_call: TRBJ2-1; cdr3_aa: CASSSSSGLAGEDEQFF; cdr3_nt: TGTGCCAGCAGCTCGAGTTCGGGACTAGCGGGAGAGGATGAGCAGTTCTTC
clone_size: once; v_call: TRBV20-1; d_call: .; j_call: TRBJ1-1; cdr3_aa: CSATSNYEAFF; cdr3_nt: TGCAGTGCCACCAGTAACTACGAAGCTTTCTTT
clone_size: .; v_call: TRBV2; d_call: .; j_call: TRBJ2-4; cdr3_aa: CASSESLAKNIQYF; cdr3_nt: TGTGCCAGCAGTGAATCCCTAGCCAAAAACATTCAGTACTTC
clone_size: .; v_call: TRBV18; d_call: TRBD1; j_call: TRBJ2-7; cdr3_aa: CASSSGTGASEQYF; cdr3_nt: TGTGCCAGCTCTTCCGGGACAGGGGCCTCCGAGCAGTACTTC
clone_size: .; v_call: TRBV29-1; d_call: TRBD2; j_call: TRBJ2-1; cdr3_aa: CSVEEVGTSLNEQFF; cdr3_nt: TGCAGCGTTGAAGAAGTAGGGACTAGCTTGAATGAGCAGTTCTTC
clone_size: few; v_call: TRBV7-8; d_call: TRBD1; j_call: TRBJ1-2; cdr3_aa: CASSLVIIGQGSPYGYTF; cdr3_nt: TGTGCCAGCAGCTTAGTGATTATCGGACAGGGGTCCCCCTATGGCTACACCTTC
clone_size: .; v_call: TRBV6-6; d_call: TRBD2; j_call: TRBJ2-7; cdr3_aa: CASSPRGDSYEQYF; cdr3_nt: TGTGCCAGCAGCCCCCGGGGGGACTCCTACGAGCAGTACTTC
clone_size: .; v_call: TRBV7-9; d_call: TRBD1; j_call: TRBJ1-2; cdr3_aa: CASSSGTGDTYGYTF; cdr3_nt: TGTGCCAGCAGCTCCGGGACAGGCGACACCTATGGCTACACCTTC
clone_size: .; v_call: TRBV4-1; d_call: .; j_call: TRBJ2-5; cdr3_aa: CASSQGGETQYF; cdr3_nt: TGCGCCAGCAGCCAAGGCGGCGAGACCCAGTACTTC
clone_size: .; v_call: TRBV5-1; d_call: TRBD2; j_call: TRBJ2-1; cdr3_aa: CASSSSGGANEQFF; cdr3_nt: TGCGCCAGCAGTTCCAGCGGGGGGGCCAATGAGCAGTTCTTC
clone_size: many; v_call: TRBV30; d_call: TRBD2; j_call: TRBJ2-1; cdr3_aa: CAWSWGGNEQFF; cdr3_nt: TGTGCCTGGAGCTGGGGAGGGAATGAGCAGTTCTTC
clone_size: .; v_call: TRBV7-2; d_call: TRBD2; j_call: TRBJ2-1; cdr3_aa: CASSLLAGVLDEQFF; cdr3_nt: TGTGCCAGCAGCTTATTAGCGGGGGTTTTGGATGAGCAGTTCTTC
clone_size: .; v_call: TRBV4-2; d_call: .; j_call: TRBJ1-6; cdr3_aa: CASSQAGGNSPLHF; cdr3_nt: TGTGCCAGCAGCCAAGCCGGGGGAAATTCACCCCTCCACTTT
clone_size: .; v_call: TRBV6-5; d_call: TRBD2; j_call: TRBJ2-3; cdr3_aa: CASRRTSGTDTQYF; cdr3_nt: TGTGCCAGCAGAAGGACTAGCGGCACAGATACGCAGTATTTT
clone_size: once; v_call: TRBV7-9; d_call: .; j_call: TRBJ1-6; cdr3_aa: CASTPQGGNSPLHF; cdr3_nt: TGTGCCAGCACCCCGCAGGGAGGTAATTCACCCCTCCACTTT
clone_size: .; v_call: TRBV4-2; d_call: .; j_call: TRBJ2-2; cdr3_aa: CASSQDYRAGATGELFF; cdr3_nt: TGTGCCAGCAGCCAAGATTATCGAGCGGGTGCCACCGGGGAGCTGTTTTTT
clone_size: .; v_call: TRBV18; d_call: TRBD1; j_call: TRBJ1-2; cdr3_aa: CASSSGTGVYGYTF; cdr3_nt: TGTGCCAGCTCATCCGGGACAGGGGTCTATGGCTACACCTTC
clone_size: .; v_call: TRBV11-3; d_call: .; j_call: TRBJ2-7; cdr3_aa: CASSRTGSPRYEQYF; cdr3_nt: TGTGCCAGCAGCCGTACGGGGAGTCCTAGGTACGAGCAGTACTTC
clone_size: .; v_call: TRBV6-4; d_call: TRBD2; j_call: TRBJ2-3; cdr3_aa: CASSTGRRGGTDTQYF; cdr3_nt: TGTGCCAGCAGCACCGGGCGCCGGGGGGGAACAGATACGCAGTATTTT
clone_size: .; v_call: TRBV5-4; d_call: .; j_call: TRBJ1-5; cdr3_aa: CASSSYEGPQHF; cdr3_nt: TGTGCCAGCAGCTCCTACGAGGGGCCCCAGCATTTT
clone_size: .; v_call: TRBV6-6; d_call: .; j_call: TRBJ1-2; cdr3_aa: CASSYEPRGIKGYTF; cdr3_nt: TGTGCCAGCAGTTACGAGCCCAGGGGAATAAAGGGCTACACCTTC
clone_size: .; v_call: TRBV6-1; d_call: .; j_call: TRBJ1-2; cdr3_aa: CASSAGTPAGRGYTF; cdr3_nt: TGTGCCAGCTCCGCCGGGACCCCAGCGGGTAGGGGCTACACCTTC
clone_size: .; v_call: TRBV9; d_call: TRBD2; j_call: TRBJ2-1; cdr3_aa: CASRGTSGRDNEQFF; cdr3_nt: TGTGCCAGCAGAGGGACTAGCGGTAGAGATAATGAGCAGTTCTTC
clone_size: .; v_call: TRBV7-9; d_call: .; j_call: TRBJ2-5; cdr3_aa: CASSFETGGETQYF; cdr3_nt: TGTGCCAGCAGCTTCGAGACAGGCGGGGAGACCCAGTACTTC
clone_size: .; v_call: TRBV7-9; d_call: TRBD2; j_call: TRBJ2-2; cdr3_aa: CASSLGLAGTGELFF; cdr3_nt: TGTGCCAGCAGCTTGGGACTAGCGGGCACCGGGGAGCTGTTTTTT
clone_size: once; v_call: TRBV6-1; d_call: TRBD1; j_call: TRBJ2-7; cdr3_aa: CASSEAGTGVPYEQYF; cdr3_nt: TGTGCCAGCAGTGAAGCCGGGACAGGGGTCCCCTACGAGCAGTACTTC
clone_size: .; v_call: TRBV4-2; d_call: TRBD2; j_call: TRBJ2-5; cdr3_aa: CASSQGTSGGWTQYF; cdr3_nt: TGTGCCAGCAGCCAAGGGACTAGCGGGGGTTGGACCCAGTACTTC